This TCR beta chain was sequenced for a study of T-cell reconstitution after alpha-beta-depleted transplantation in children (dated by TCRdb to the mid-2010s). Study-wide context: Using TCR repertoire profiling, the study quantitatively followed how T-cell immune reconstitution unfolded in children after TCRalphabeta/CD19-depleted allogeneic hematopoietic cell transplantation.

For CDR1 and CDR2, the germline V gene (reference sequence) lists SGHKS and YYEKEE. V gives up 3 bases and J gives up 7 bases, and the segment between their germline ends measures 17 bases. From the cysteine up to the phenylalanine, the CDR3 has a length of 16 residues. Left in the record is the CDR3 DNA by itself, 48 bases read in frame from the first base. To prepare the library, PCR was applied. Sequenced using an Illumina HiSeq 2500. Molecular barcoding was employed in the preparation of TCR libraries, with unique molecular identifiers being used to normalize TCRbeta repertoire quantification. TCRdb handled the public reads itself, with Q25 trimming in fastp and clone calling in MiXCR, and kept productive beta chains. When rows share a CDR3 protein, they turn into one entry using the most common DNA and genes. In all, the sample holds hundreds of thousands of distinct CDR3 sequences, and 16% of those were seen once. The ten largest clones represent 1.1% of the sample.

At least ten counts were recorded for this clonotype. Its target antigen remains unknown. No quality values exist for individual bases; no much larger clone is one base distant. This receptor was identified in a human donor who donated a stem cell graft to a child with acute myeloid leukemia. Sequencing used PBMCs from the stem cell graft donor, obtained from the stem cell graft. The sequence is built from TRBV5-5 and TRBJ1-6, with the identity of the D gene unclear. The DNA reads as follows: TGTGCCAGCAGCTACATAGAAGGGTATTTCAATTCACCCCTCCACTTT. Its translation is CASSYIEGYFNSPLHF. The reference TRBV5-5 and TRBJ1-6 proteins fill in what lies around the CDR3, so the full variable domain reads DAGVTQSPTHLIKTRGQQVTLRCSPISGHKSVSWYQQVLGQGPQFIFQYYEKEERGRGNFPDRFSARQFPNYSSELNVNALLLGDSALYLCASSYIEGYFNSPLHFGNGTRLTVT.